The 27 T cell receptor beta chains listed next were all sequenced from one sample in a study of blood T cell repertoires in COVID-19 (dated by TCRdb to between 2020 and 2021). The library was made by the immunoSEQ multiplex PCR assay. The table comes from immuneACCESS by way of TCRdb, which keeps in-frame sequences with V and J called. Part of the clones is missing from these tables; in studies checked, under half for an unresolved V gene and the rest for unknown reasons. Recorded for this sample are 200,000 to 250,000 clones; 83% of them occurred a single time. Roughly 1.2% of the sample lies in the top ten. The specimen was peripheral blood. These receptors were taken from a woman in her twenties or thirties with COVID-19, enrolled during active disease.

The chain links TRBV21-1 to TRBJ2-5; TRBD1 is the table's D call, not checked against the DNA. TRBV21-1 is a documented pseudogene. The CDR3 runs 14 residues. The CDR3 here is CASSKGSSQETQYF. The CDR3 nucleotides are TGTGCCAGCAGCAAAGGCAGTTCACAAGAGACCCAGTACTTC.

This clone was detected only a few times. The genes are TRBV6-2 or TRBV6-3 and TRBJ2-5; 14 bases agree with TRBD2. V shed 6 bases, J shed 5 bases, and the junction held 8 bases outside the gene matches. The CDR3 has 16 amino acids. Germline V gives CDR1 MNHEY, CDR2 SVGEGT. The CDR3 protein is CASSDGLAGGAETQYF. CDR3 sequence (DNA): TGTGCCAGCAGCGACGGACTAGCGGGGGGCGCCGAGACCCAGTACTTC.

The J gene is TRBJ1-1, the V gene TRBV11-2, with D uncertain. Germline CDR1 reads SGHAT; CDR2 reads FQNNGV. Trimming took 1 base from V and 8 from J, leaving 8 bases between them. The CDR3 consists of 12 residues. DNA for the CDR3: TGTGCCAGCAGCTTAGCTCACAGAGAAGCTTTCTTT. Translated: CASSLAHREAFF.

The V and J genes are TRBV5-1 and TRBJ2-2; D is unclear. The CDR3 totals 15 residues. Trimming shortened V by 0 bases and J by 5 bases, and 11 bases separated the two germline ends. Germline-derived CDR1 and CDR2 are SGHRS and YFSETQ. CDR3 sequence (DNA): TGCGCCAGCAGCTTGGTCGCAGGTGGTACCGGGGAGCTGTTTTTT. Its protein product is CASSLVAGGTGELFF.

The CDR3 reads CASSPGALRGLDGYTF. CDR3 DNA: TGTGCCAGCAGCCCTGGGGCACTGAGGGGACTGGATGGCTACACCTTC. The chain carries TRBV7-9 and TRBJ1-2, with D possibly matching TRBD1 (5 bases). Germline values: CDR1 SEHNR, CDR2 FQNEAQ (reference sequence). With 5 bases removed from V and 6 bases from J, the gap between germline ends came to 22 bases. The length of the CDR3 is 16 residues.

The V gene is TRBV5-5, the J gene TRBJ2-5, with D tentatively TRBD1 (6 bases). CDR3 size: 13 residues. Germline CDR1 is SGHKS and CDR2 is YYEKEE (reference sequence). The ends were cut back, 4 bases at V and 5 bases at J, with 12 bases in the middle. The CDR3 protein is CASSPRQGETQYF. The CDR3 DNA reads as TGTGCCAGCAGCCCCCGCCAGGGGGAGACCCAGTACTTC. The whole variable domain, remainder taken from reference TRBV5-5 and TRBJ2-5, is DAGVTQSPTHLIKTRGQQVTLRCSPISGHKSVSWYQQVLGQGPQFIFQYYEKEERGRGNFPDRFSARQFPNYSSELNVNALLLGDSALYLCASSPRQGETQYFGPGTRLLVL.

The chain links TRBV6-5 to TRBJ2-2; 7 nucleotides line up with TRBD1. J gave up 6 bases and V 6 bases, and 10 bases lay outside the gene matches. The germline V gene encodes CDR1 MNHEY and CDR2 SVGAGI. This CDR3 has 15 residues. The CDR3 sequence is CASRRRGREAGELFF. CDR3 sequence (DNA): TGTGCCAGCAGACGAAGGGGGCGTGAGGCCGGGGAGCTGTTTTTT.

The CDR3 DNA follows: TGTGCCAGCAGCTCCGGTAGTTGGGAGACCCAGTACTTC. It encodes CASSSGSWETQYF. The chain employs TRBV11-1 and TRBJ2-5; D unclear. Trimming removed 4 bases at V and 5 bases at J, with 11 bases between. The CDR3 runs 13 residues. CDR1 and CDR2 (germline): SGHAT, FQDESV (reference sequence).

This clone has a handful of counts. V is TRBV5-6 and J is TRBJ1-1; the match to TRBD1 covers 11 bases. Unmatched junction bases numbered 11, after V lost 2 bases and J lost 11 bases. CDR1 is SGHDT and CDR2 is YYEEEE in the germline V gene. This CDR3 is built from 15 residues. The CDR3 coding sequence is TGTGCCAGCAGCTTACCCGGGACAGGGGGAGGAGAGGCTTTCTTT. Protein sequence: CASSLPGTGGGEAFF.

Details on this clone: This specimen includes other DNA sequences encoding the same CDR3. This chain links TRBV6-5 with TRBJ1-5; maybe TRBD1 (5 bases). CDR1 is MNHEY and CDR2 is SVGAGI in the germline V gene. The CDR3 has 13 amino acids. The V end was cut by 6 bases, the J end by 3 bases, with 9 bases between. CDR3 nucleotide sequence: TGTGCCAGCAGCCGACAGCCCAATCAGCCCCAGCATTTT. Its protein product is CASSRQPNQPQHF.

The chain carries TRBV7-3 and TRBJ2-2; 7 positions match TRBD1. The CDR3 contains 13 residues. Germline CDR1 is SGHTA and CDR2 is FQGTGA. Trimming cost V 2 bases and J 8 bases; bases outside gene matches: 2. The CDR3 nucleotides read TGTGCCAGCAGCTTAGGGGGACAGGGGGAGCTGTTTTTT. Amino acids: CASSLGGQGELFF.

The V and J genes are TRBV7-9 and TRBJ1-2; D may be TRBD1 (6 bases). The CDR3 totals 14 residues. Germline V gives CDR1 SEHNR, CDR2 FQNEAQ (reference sequence). The V end lost 5 bases, the J end lost 5 bases, and 15 bases lay between the germline ends. The CDR3 spells CASSPTGQIYGYTF. CDR3 coding DNA: TGTGCCAGCAGCCCAACCGGACAGATATATGGCTACACCTTC.

The chain recombines TRBV9 with TRBJ2-2; D uncertain. Between the trimmed V and J ends, which lost 1 base and 4 bases, there was a span of 17 bases. CDR1 is SGDLS and CDR2 is YYNGEE in the germline V gene. The CDR3 has 17 residues. CDR3 DNA: TGTGCCAGCAGCGTACCCCGTTCCGGAGATACCACCGGGGAGCTGTTTTTT. The encoded protein is CASSVPRSGDTTGELFF.

This clone was recorded a few times. The chain couples TRBV7-9 to TRBJ1-3, with 7 bases identical to TRBD1. Germline loops: CDR1 SEHNR, CDR2 FQNEAQ (reference sequence). This CDR3 region has 18 residues. J lost 0 bases, V lost 5 bases, and 13 bases had no gene match. The CDR3 coding sequence is TGTGCCAGCAGCACCCCACGTGACAGGGCTCTCTCTGGAAACACCATATATTTT. Translation: CASSTPRDRALSGNTIYF. The variable domain in full, with the rest retrieved from reference TRBV7-9 and TRBJ1-3, is DTGVSQNPRHKITKRGQNVTFRCDPISEHNRLYWYRQTLGQGPEFLTYFQNEAQLEKSRLLSDRFSAERPKGSFSTLEIQRTEQGDSAMYLCASSTPRDRALSGNTIYFGEGSWLTVV.

This chain links TRBV28 with TRBJ2-7, with 9 nucleotides matching TRBD1. The germline gives CDR1 MDHEN, CDR2 SYDVKM. With V trimmed by 7 bases and J by 0 bases, 10 bases remained unmatched. The CDR3 consists of 16 residues. The CDR3 DNA reads as TGTGCCAGCACTCTACCGGGGACAGGGAGCTCCTACGAGCAGTACTTC. Amino acid sequence: CASTLPGTGSSYEQYF.

V usage is TRBV5-6 and J usage is TRBJ1-5; the match to TRBD1 covers 9 bases. J was trimmed by 2 bases and V by 4 bases; bases with no gene match: 4. The CDR3 contains 15 residues. Germline values: CDR1 SGHDT, CDR2 YYEEEE. The chain's CDR3 is CASSGRTGGNQPQHF. The CDR3 nucleotides are TGTGCCAGCAGCGGAAGGACAGGGGGCAATCAGCCCCAGCATTTT.

This clone was detected only a few times. The chain employs TRBV6-2 or TRBV6-3 and TRBJ1-1; TRBD1 matches 8 bases. Looked up from germline, CDR1 is MNHEY and CDR2 is SVGEGT. V trimming: 4 bases; J trimming: 4 bases; junction bases outside the gene matches: 8. This CDR3 contains 15 residues. The CDR3 DNA reads TGTGCCAGCAGTTGGACAGGGTTGGGATCCACTGAAGCTTTCTTT. Translation: CASSWTGLGSTEAFF.

The J gene is TRBJ2-1, the V gene TRBV3-1 (or the pseudogene TRBV3-2), with D perhaps TRBD2 (6 bases). The length of the CDR3 is 16 residues. Germline V gives CDR1 LGHDT, CDR2 YNNKEL (reference sequence). The V end was cut by 0 bases, the J end by 7 bases, with 16 bases between. This chain's CDR3 is CASSQDLAALGNEQFF. CDR3 nucleotides: TGTGCCAGCAGCCAAGATTTAGCGGCCCTAGGGAATGAGCAGTTCTTC.

The rearrangement links TRBV19 to TRBJ2-1; the D gene is possibly TRBD2 (6 bases). In germline, CDR1 is LNHDA, CDR2 SQIVND (reference sequence). V lost 4 bases to trimming and J lost 1 base, with 17 bases between them. The CDR3 has 17 residues. This CDR3 reads CASSTPFRESSYNEQFF. As DNA, the CDR3 is TGTGCCAGTAGTACACCTTTCCGGGAGAGTTCCTACAATGAGCAGTTCTTC.

The rearrangement uses TRBV3-1 (or the pseudogene TRBV3-2) and TRBJ2-1; D possibly corresponds to TRBD2 (6 bases). CDR1 and CDR2 from the germline V gene are LGHDT and YNNKEL (reference sequence). V was pared by 6 bases and J by 2 bases, with 17 bases between. This CDR3 comprises 16 residues. This CDR3 reads CASRNSFGGAYNEQFF. CDR3 nucleotides: TGTGCCAGCAGAAACTCCTTTGGCGGGGCCTACAATGAGCAGTTCTTC.

The chain uses TRBV19 and TRBJ2-3, with D possibly being TRBD2 (8 bases). The CDR3 loop spans 12 amino acids. CDR1 and CDR2 from the germline V gene are LNHDA and SQIVND (reference sequence). V was cut by 5 bases and J by 11 bases, with 14 bases left in between. The CDR3 bases are TGTGCCAGTAGTGACAGGGCGGGGGGGCAGTATTTT. Residues: CASSDRAGGQYF.

The chain carries TRBV19 and TRBJ1-1, with a possible D match to TRBD1 (5 bases). The CDR3 is made up of 15 amino acids. Trimming removed 3 bases at V and 4 bases at J, with 15 bases between. The V gene's germline CDR1 is LNHDA and CDR2 SQIVND (reference sequence). The CDR3: CASSMSPGWTTEAFF. DNA of the CDR3: TGTGCCAGTAGTATGTCTCCAGGGTGGACCACTGAAGCTTTCTTT.

The rearrangement links TRBV5-1 to TRBJ1-3; weak D call: TRBD1 (5 bases). CDR3 length equals 14 residues. The V gene's germline CDR1 is SGHRS and CDR2 YFSETQ. V was trimmed by 4 bases and J by 1 base, leaving 9 bases between them. The CDR3 region has the DNA TGCGCCAGCAGCCAAACAGGATCTGGAAACACCATATATTTT. Translated, it gives CASSQTGSGNTIYF.

This clone showed up just once. The V call is TRBV4-1, the J call TRBJ2-5; 10 nucleotides align to TRBD1. This CDR3 has 15 residues. CDR1 and CDR2 (germline): MGHRA, YSYEKL. The ends lost 6 bases at V and 7 bases at J; junction bases unmatched: 11. CDR3: CASSLSGTGVATQYF. The CDR3 region has the DNA TGCGCCAGCAGTCTATCCGGGACAGGGGTGGCGACCCAGTACTTC.

This clone was observed once. The V call is TRBV5-1, the J call TRBJ2-2, with 10 bases lining up with TRBD1. After removal of 4 bases from V and 7 bases from J, the junction contained 10 bases not matched to a gene. Germline V gene lookup returns CDR1 SGHRS and CDR2 YFSETQ. The CDR3 contains 16 residues. The CDR3 is CASSLTRQGASGELFF. The CDR3 DNA follows: TGCGCCAGCAGCCTAACACGACAGGGGGCGAGCGGGGAGCTGTTTTTT. Using reference TRBV5-1 and TRBJ2-2 for the parts outside the CDR3, the full variable domain is KAGVTQTPRYLIKTRGQQVTLSCSPISGHRSVSWYQQTPGQGLQFLFEYFSETQRNKGNFPGRFSGRQFSNSRSEMNVSTLELGDSALYLCASSLTRQGASGELFFGEGSRLTVL.

Many counts were recorded for this clone. Other DNA sequences in this specimen translate into the identical CDR3. The chain carries TRBV7-9 and TRBJ2-1, with 14 bases lining up with TRBD2. The CDR3 extends over 15 amino acids. The germline V gene has CDR1 SEHNR and CDR2 FQNEAQ (reference sequence). The V gene end was trimmed by 5 bases and the J gene end by 6 bases; junction bases not matched to a gene: 3. CDR3 coding DNA: TGTGCCAGCAGCCCCGGACTAGCGGGAGGCAATGAGCAGTTCTTC. This codes for CASSPGLAGGNEQFF.

V is TRBV5-1 and J is TRBJ1-2, with D perhaps TRBD1 (6 bases). The V gene lost 4 bases and the J gene lost 7 bases, with 20 bases spanning the gap. Per the germline V gene, CDR1 is SGHRS and CDR2 is YFSETQ. CDR3 length: 15 residues. The CDR3 loop reads CASSARALGGSGYTF. CDR3 in DNA: TGCGCCAGCAGCGCCCGGGCCCTAGGGGGATCTGGCTACACCTTC.